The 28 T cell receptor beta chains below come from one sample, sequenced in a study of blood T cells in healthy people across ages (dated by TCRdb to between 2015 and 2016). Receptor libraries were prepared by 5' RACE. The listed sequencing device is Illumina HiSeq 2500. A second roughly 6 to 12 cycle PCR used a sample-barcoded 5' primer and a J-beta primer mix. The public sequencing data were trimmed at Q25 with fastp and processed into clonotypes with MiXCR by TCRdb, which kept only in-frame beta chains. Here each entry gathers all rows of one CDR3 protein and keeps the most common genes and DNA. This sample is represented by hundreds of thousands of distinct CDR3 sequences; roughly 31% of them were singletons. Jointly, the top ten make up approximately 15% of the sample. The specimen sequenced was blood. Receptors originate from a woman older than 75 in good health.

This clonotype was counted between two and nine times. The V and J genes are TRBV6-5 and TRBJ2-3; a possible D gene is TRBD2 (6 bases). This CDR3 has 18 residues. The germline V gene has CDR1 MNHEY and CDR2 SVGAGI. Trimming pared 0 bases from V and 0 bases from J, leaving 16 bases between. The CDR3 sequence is CASSYSVSGVVSTDTQYF. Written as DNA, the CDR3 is TGTGCCAGCAGTTACTCGGTTAGCGGAGTGGTTAGCACAGATACGCAGTATTTT.

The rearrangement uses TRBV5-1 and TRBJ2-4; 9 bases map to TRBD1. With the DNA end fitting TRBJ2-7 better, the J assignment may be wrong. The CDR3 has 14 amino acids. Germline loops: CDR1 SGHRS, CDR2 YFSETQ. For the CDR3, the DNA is TGCGCCAGCAGCTGGGGACAGGGTTACTGCGAGCAGTACTTC. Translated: CASSWGQGYCEQYF.

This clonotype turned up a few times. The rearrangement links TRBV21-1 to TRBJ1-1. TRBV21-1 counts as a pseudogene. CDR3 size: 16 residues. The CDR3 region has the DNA TGTGCCAGCAGCAAAAACGCAGCCAGGTGGAACACTGAAGCTTTCTTT. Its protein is CASSKNAARWNTEAFF.

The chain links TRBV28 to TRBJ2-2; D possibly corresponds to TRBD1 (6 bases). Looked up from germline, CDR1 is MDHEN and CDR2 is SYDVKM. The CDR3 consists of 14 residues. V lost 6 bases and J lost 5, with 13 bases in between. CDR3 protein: CASRLTGLTGELFF. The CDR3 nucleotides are TGTGCCAGCAGGTTAACAGGGCTGACCGGGGAGCTGTTTTTT.

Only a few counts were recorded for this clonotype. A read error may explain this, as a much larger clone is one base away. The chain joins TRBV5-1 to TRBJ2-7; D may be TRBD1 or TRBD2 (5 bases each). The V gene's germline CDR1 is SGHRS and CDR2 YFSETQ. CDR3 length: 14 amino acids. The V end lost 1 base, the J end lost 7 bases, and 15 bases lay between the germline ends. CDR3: CASSLMGERDEQYF. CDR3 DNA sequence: TGCGCCAGCAGCTTGATGGGGGAACGCGATGAGCAGTACTTC.

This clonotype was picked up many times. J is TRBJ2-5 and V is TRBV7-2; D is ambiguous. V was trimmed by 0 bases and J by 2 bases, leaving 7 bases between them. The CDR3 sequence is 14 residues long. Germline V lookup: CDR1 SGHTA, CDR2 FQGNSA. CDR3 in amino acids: CASSLAPGQETQYF. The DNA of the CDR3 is TGTGCCAGCAGCTTAGCTCCCGGGCAAGAGACCCAGTACTTC.

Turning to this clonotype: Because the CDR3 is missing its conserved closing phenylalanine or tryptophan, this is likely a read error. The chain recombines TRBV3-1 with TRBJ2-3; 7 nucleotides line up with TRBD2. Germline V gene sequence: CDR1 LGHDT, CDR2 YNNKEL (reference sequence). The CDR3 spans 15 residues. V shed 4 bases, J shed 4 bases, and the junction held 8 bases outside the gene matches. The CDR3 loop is CASSLEGGAADTQYL. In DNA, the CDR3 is TGTGCCAGCAGCCTAGAGGGAGGGGCCGCAGATACGCAGTATTTG.

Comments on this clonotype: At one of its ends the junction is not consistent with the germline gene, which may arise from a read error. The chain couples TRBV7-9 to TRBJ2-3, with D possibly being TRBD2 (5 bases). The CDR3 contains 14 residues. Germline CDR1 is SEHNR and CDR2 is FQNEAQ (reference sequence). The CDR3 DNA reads TGTGCCAGCGGCTTAGCGAGTGACACAGATACGCAGTATTTT. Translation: CASGLASDTDTQYF. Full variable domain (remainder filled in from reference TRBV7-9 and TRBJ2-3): DTGVSQNPRHKITKRGQNVTFRCDPISEHNRLYWYRQTLGQGPEFLTYFQNEAQLEKSRLLSDRFSAERPKGSFSTLEIQRTEQGDSAMYLCASGLASDTDTQYFGPGTRLTVL.

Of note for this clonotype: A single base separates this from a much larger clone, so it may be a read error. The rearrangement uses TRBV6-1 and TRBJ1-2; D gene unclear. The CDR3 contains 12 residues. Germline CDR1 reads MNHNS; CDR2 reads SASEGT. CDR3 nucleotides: TGTGCCGGCAGTGAACGGGGCTATGGCTACACCTTC. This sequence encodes CAGSERGYGYTF.

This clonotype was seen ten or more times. Written as DNA, the CDR3 is TGTGCCAGCAGCATAGGACAGGGGGCCAATCAGCCCCAGCATTTT. The encoded protein is CASSIGQGANQPQHF. The chain joins TRBV7-2 to TRBJ1-5; 11 nucleotides line up with TRBD1. CDR1 and CDR2 (germline): SGHTA, FQGNSA. V was pared by 5 bases and J by 3 bases, with 3 bases of the junction left unmatched. The CDR3 totals 15 residues.

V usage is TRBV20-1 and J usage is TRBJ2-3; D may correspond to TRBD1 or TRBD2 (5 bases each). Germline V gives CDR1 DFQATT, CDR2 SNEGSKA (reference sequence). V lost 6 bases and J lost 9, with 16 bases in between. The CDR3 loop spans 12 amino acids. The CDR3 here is CSATLGDVTQYF. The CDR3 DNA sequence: TGCAGTGCCACCCTCGGGGACGTAACGCAGTATTTT.

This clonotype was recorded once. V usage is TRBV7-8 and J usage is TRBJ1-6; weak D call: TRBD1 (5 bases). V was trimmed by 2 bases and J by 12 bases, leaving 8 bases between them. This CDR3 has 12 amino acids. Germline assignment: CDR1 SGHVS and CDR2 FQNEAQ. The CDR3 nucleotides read TGTGCCAGCAGCTTACGGGACGGACCCCTCCACTTT. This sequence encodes CASSLRDGPLHF.

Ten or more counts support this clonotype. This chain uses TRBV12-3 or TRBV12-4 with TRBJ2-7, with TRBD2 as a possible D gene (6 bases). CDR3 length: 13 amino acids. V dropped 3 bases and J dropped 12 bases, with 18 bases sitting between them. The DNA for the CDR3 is TGTGCCAGCAGTTTCGCGAGGTGGGGGGATCGGTACTTC. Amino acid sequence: CASSFARWGDRYF.

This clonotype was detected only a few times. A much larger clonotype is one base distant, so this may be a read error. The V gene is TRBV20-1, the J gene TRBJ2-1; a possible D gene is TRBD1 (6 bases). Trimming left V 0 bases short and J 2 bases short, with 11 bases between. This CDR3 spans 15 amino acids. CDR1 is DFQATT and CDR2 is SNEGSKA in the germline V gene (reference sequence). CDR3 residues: CSARELQGPYNEQFF. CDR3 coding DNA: TGCAGTGCTAGAGAGTTACAGGGCCCCTACAATGAGCAGTTCTTC.

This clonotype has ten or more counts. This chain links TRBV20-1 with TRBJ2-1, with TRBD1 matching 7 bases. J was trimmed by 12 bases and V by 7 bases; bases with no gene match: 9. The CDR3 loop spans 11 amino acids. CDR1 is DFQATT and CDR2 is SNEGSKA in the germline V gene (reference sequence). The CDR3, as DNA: TGCAGTGTACAGGGGACCGAGCGGCAGTTCTTC. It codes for CSVQGTERQFF.

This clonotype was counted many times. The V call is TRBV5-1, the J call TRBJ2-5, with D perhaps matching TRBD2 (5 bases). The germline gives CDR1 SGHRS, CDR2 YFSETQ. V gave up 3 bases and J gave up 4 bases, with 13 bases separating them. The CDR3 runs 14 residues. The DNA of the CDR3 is TGCGCCAGCAGCTCCGGATTGGGGAGAGAGACCCAGTACTTC. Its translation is CASSSGLGRETQYF.

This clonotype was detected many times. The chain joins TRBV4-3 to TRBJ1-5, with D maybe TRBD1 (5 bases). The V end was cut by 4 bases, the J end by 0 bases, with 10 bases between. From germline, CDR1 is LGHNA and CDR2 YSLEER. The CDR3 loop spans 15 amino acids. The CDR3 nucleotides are TGCGCCAGCAGCCGAGACAGATATAGCAATCAGCCCCAGCATTTT. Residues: CASSRDRYSNQPQHF.

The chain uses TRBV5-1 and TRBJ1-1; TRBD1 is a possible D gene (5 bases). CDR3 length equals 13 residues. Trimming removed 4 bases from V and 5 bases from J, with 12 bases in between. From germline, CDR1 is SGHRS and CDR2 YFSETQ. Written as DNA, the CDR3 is TGCGCCAGCAGCAAGGGACGGCTAACTGAAGCTTTCTTT. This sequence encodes CASSKGRLTEAFF.

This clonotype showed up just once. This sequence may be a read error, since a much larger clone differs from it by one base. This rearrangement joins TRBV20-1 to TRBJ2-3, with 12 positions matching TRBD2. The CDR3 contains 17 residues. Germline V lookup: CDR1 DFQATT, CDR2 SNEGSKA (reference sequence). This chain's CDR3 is CTARDASGGASTDTQYF. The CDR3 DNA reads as TGCACTGCTAGAGATGCTAGCGGGGGGGCCAGTACAGATACGCAGTATTTT.

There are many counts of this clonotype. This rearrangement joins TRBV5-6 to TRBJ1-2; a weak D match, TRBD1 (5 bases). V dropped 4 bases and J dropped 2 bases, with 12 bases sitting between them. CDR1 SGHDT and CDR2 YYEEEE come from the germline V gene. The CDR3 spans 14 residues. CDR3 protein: CASSSLGGNYGYTF. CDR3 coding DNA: TGTGCCAGCAGCAGCCTTGGGGGAAACTATGGCTACACCTTC. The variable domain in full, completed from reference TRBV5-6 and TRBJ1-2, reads DAGVTQSPTHLIKTRGQQVTLRCSPKSGHDTVSWYQQALGQGPQFIFQYYEEEERQRGNFPDRFSGHQFPNYSSELNVNALLLGDSALYLCASSSLGGNYGYTFGSGTRLTVV.

DNA of the CDR3: TGTGCCGGCGGTGGGTGGCGGACAGATACGCAGTATTTT. Its translation: CAGGGWRTDTQYF. The V and J genes are TRBV6-5 and TRBJ2-3; D call uncertain. Germline CDR1 MNHEY, CDR2 SVGAGI. The ends were cut back, 11 bases at V and 3 bases at J, with 15 bases in the middle. The CDR3 covers 13 residues.

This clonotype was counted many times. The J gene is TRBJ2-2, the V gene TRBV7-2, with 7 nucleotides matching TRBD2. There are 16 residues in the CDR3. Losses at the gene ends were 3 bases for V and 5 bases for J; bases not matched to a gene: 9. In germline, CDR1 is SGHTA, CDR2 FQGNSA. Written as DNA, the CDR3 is TGTGCCAGCAGCTTTAAGTTCCGGACTAGTACCGGGGAGCTGTTTTTT. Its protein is CASSFKFRTSTGELFF.

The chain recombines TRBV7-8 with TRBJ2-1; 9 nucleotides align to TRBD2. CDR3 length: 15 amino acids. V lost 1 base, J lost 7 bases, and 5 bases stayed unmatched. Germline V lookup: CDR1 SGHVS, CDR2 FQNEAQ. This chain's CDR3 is CASSLESGRSNEQFF. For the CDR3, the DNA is TGTGCCAGCAGCTTAGAGAGCGGGAGGTCGAATGAGCAGTTCTTC.

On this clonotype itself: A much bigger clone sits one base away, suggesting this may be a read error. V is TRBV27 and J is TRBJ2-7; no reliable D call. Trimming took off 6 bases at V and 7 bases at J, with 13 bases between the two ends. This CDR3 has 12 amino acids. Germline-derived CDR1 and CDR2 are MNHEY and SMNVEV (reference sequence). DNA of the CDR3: TGTGCCAGCAGCTCCTCCTGCAATGAGCAGTACTTC. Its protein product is CASSSSCNEQYF.

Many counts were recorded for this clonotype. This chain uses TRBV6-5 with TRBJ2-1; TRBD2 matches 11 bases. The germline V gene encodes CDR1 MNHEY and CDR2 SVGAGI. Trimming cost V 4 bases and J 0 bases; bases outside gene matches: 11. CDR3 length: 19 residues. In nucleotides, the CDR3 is TGTGCCAGCAGTTTCCCCGCTAGCGGGGGGCAAAGCTCCTACAATGAGCAGTTCTTC. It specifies CASSFPASGGQSSYNEQFF.

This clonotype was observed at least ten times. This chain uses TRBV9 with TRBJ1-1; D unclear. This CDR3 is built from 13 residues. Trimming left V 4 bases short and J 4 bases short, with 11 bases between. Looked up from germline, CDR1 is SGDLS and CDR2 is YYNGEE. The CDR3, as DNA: TGTGCCAGCAGCCCTTCGCAAATCACTGAAGCTTTCTTT. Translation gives CASSPSQITEAFF.

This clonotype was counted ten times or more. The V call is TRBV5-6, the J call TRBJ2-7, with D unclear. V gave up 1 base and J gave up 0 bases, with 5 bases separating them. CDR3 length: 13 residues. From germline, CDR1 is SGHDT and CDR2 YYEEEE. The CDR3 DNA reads TGTGCCAGCAGCTTGATAGGCTCCTACGAGCAGTACTTC. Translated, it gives CASSLIGSYEQYF.

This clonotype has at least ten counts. The CDR3 DNA is TGTGCCAGCAGCCTCCCCGAGGCCAGGGGGCAAGAGACCCAGTACTTC. The encoded protein is CASSLPEARGQETQYF. The rearrangement joins TRBV21-1 to TRBJ2-5; the DNA was not compared with TRBD1, the D call given in the table. TRBV21-1 is a known pseudogene. The CDR3 is 16 amino acids.